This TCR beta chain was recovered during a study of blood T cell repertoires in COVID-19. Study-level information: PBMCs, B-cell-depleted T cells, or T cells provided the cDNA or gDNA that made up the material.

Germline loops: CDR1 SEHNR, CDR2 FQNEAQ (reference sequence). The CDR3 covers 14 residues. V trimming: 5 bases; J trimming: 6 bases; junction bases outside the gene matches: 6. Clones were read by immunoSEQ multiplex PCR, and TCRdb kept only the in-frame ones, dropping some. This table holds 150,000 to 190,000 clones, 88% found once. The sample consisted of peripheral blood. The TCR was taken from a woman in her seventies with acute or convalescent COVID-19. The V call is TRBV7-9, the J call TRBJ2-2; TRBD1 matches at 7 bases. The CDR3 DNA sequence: TGTGCCAGCAGCCGGACAGGTCTTTCCGGGGAGCTGTTTTTT. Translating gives CASSRTGLSGELFF.